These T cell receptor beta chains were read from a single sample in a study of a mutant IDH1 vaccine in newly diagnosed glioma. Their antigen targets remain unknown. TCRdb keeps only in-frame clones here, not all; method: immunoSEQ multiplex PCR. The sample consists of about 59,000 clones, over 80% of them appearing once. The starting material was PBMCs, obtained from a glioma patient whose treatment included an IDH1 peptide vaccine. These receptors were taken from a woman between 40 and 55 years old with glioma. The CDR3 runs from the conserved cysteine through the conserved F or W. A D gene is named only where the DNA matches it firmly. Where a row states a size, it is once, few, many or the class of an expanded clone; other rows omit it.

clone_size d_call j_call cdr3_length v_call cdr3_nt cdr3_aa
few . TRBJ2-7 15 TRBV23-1 TGCGCCAGCAGTCAATTCCGGGACAACTCCTACGAGCAGTACTTC CASSQFRDNSYEQYF
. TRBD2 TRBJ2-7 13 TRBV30 TGTGCCTGGGATAGCGGGAGCGGCTACGAGCAGTACTTC CAWDSGSGYEQYF
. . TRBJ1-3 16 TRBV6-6 TGTGCCAGCACCCAAGGGGACGGGATCTCTGGAAACACCATATATTTT CASTQGDGISGNTIYF
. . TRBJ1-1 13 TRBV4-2 TGTGCCAGCAGCCAAGCCAGGGAAACTGAAGCTTTCTTT CASSQARETEAFF
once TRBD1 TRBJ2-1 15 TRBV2 TGTGCCAGCAGTGAACAGACAGGGGGAAACAATGAGCAGTTCTTC CASSEQTGGNNEQFF
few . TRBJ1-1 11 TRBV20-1 TGCGCCCCTTGGGGTCACACTGAAGCTTTCTTT CAPWGHTEAFF
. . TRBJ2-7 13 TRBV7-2 TGTGCCAGCAGTCTTGACAACAAACTCCTGCAGTACTTC CASSLDNKLLQYF
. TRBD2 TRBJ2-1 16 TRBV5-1 TGCGCCAGCAGCTTGGCGGGAGGACGGCAATACAATGAGCAGTTCTTC CASSLAGGRQYNEQFF
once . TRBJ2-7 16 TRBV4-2 TGTGCCAGCAGCCAGATGTTCGGGGGTGGGATCTACGAGCAGTACTTC CASSQMFGGGIYEQYF
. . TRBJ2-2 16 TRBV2 TGTGCCAGCGGACGTAACTCTGTCGCGAACACCGGGGAGCTGTTTTTT CASGRNSVANTGELFF
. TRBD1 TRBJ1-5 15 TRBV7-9 TGTGCCAGCGCCTACGGGGACAGTCGCAATCAGCCCCAGCATTTT CASAYGDSRNQPQHF
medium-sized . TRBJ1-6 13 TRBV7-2 TGTGCCAGCAGCCCGAGTTGGGGATCACCCCTCCACTTT CASSPSWGSPLHF
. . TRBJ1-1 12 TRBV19 TGTGCCAGTAGTATGGATCGAACTGAAGCTTTCTTT CASSMDRTEAFF
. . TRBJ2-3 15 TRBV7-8 TGTGCCACTCAATCGGGGGAGCCAGGTTCAGATACGCAGTATTTT CATQSGEPGSDTQYF
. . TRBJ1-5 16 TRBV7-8 TGTGCCAGCGGAAACAGGGCAGGCCGCGGAAATCAGCCCCAGCATTTT CASGNRAGRGNQPQHF
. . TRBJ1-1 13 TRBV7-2 TGTGCCAGCAGCTTAGAACAGGGAACTGAAGCTTTCTTT CASSLEQGTEAFF
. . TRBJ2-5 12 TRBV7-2 TGTGCCAGCAGCTCCCCTCCGGGGACCCAGTACTTC CASSSPPGTQYF
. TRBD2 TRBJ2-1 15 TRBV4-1 TGCGCCAGCAGCCTTCTAGCGGGAGTAGGCAATGAGCAGTTCTTC CASSLLAGVGNEQFF
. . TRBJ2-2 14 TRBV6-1 TGTGCCAGCAGTACAGGGTTTAACACCGGGGAGCTGTTTTTT CASSTGFNTGELFF
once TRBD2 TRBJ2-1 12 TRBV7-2 TGTGCCAGCACCCTCGGGGGGTTTGAGCAGTTCTTC CASTLGGFEQFF
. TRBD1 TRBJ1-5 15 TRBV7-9 TGTGCCAGCAGCTTTGGGACAGGGTACAATCAGCCCCAGCATTTT CASSFGTGYNQPQHF
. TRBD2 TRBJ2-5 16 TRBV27 TGTGCCAGCAGTTCGGGACTAGCGGGAGGGGGGGAGACCCAGTACTTC CASSSGLAGGGETQYF
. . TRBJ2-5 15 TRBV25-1 TGTGCCAGCAAGATGGCGGGTTGGGAAAGAGAGACCCAGTACTTC CASKMAGWERETQYF